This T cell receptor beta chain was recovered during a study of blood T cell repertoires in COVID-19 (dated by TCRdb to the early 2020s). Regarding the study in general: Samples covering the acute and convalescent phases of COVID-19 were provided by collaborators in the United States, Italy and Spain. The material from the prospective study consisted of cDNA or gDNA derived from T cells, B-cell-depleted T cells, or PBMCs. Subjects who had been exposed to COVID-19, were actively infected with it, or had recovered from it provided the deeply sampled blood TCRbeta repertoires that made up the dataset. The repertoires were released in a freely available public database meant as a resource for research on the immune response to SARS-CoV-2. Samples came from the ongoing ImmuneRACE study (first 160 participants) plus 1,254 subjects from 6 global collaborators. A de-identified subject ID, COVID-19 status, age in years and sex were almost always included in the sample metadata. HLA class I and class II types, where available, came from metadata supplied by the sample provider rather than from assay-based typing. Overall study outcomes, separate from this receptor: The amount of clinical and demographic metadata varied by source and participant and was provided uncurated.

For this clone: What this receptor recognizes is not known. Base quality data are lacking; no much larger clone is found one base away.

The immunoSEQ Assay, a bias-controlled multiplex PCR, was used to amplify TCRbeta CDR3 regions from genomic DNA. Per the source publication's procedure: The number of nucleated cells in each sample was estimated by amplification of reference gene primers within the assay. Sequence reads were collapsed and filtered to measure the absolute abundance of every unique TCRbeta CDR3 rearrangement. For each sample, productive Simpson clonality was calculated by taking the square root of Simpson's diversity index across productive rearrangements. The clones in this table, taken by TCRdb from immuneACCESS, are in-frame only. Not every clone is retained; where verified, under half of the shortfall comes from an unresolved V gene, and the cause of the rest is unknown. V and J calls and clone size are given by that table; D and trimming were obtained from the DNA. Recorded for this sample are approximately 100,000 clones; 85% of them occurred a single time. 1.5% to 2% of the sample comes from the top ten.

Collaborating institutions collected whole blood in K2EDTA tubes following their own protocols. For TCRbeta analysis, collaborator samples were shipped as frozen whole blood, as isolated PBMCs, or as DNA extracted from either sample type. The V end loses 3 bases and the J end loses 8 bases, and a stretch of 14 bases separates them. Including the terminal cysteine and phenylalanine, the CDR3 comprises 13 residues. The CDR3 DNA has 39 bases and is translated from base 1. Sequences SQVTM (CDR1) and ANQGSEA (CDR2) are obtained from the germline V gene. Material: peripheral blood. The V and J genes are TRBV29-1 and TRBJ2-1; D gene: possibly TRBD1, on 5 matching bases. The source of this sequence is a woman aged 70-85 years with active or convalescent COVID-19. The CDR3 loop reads CSVEGQNWDEQFF. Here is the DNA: TGCAGCGTTGAGGGGCAGAATTGGGATGAGCAGTTCTTC.